A single sample is the source of the 23 T cell receptor beta chains below, sequenced in a study of T cell repertoires in cytomegalovirus infection. TCRdb analysed the reads with MiXCR anew, one entry per CDR3 protein. The table has fewer than 1,000,000 distinct CDR3 sequences, roughly 30% seen once. These receptors' targets are unknown. The sample in question was cultured CD8+ T cells from PBMCs, obtained from culture after CMV antigen stimulation. These receptors all stem from a human donor in good health (CMV status not recorded). Some clones in this sample may be carry-over from other donors' samples.

This clonotype was seen more than once but under ten times. This chain links TRBV11-2 with TRBJ2-4; the D call may be TRBD1 or TRBD2 (5 bases each). CDR1 is SGHAT, CDR2 FQNNGV, per germline. The V and J ends lost 4 bases and 11 bases respectively, with 12 bases between them. The CDR3 consists of 12 residues. The CDR3 nucleotides read TGTGCCAGCAGCTCTACCGGGACCTTTCAGTACTTC. It encodes CASSSTGTFQYF.

V usage is TRBV5-1 and J usage is TRBJ1-1, with D possibly TRBD1 on 6 matching bases. V dropped 4 bases and J dropped 7 bases, with 20 bases sitting between them. The CDR3 length is 15 residues. Germline CDR1 is SGHRS and CDR2 is YFSETQ. The CDR3 DNA follows: TGCGCCAGCAGCCCATGGCGGGGACAATTTGTTGAAGCTTTCTTT. As protein: CASSPWRGQFVEAFF.

In the case of this clonotype: Likely a read error: the CDR3 ends without its conserved phenylalanine or tryptophan. The chain employs TRBV9 and TRBJ2-2; TRBD1 aligns across 9 bases. The CDR3 is made up of 18 amino acids. The J segment lost 2 bases and the V segment lost 0 bases, leaving 8 bases of the junction unmatched. Germline CDR1 and CDR2: SGDLS and YYNGEE. CDR3 amino acids: CASSVALKGQGNTGELFS. CDR3 DNA: TGTGCCAGCAGCGTAGCTCTTAAGGGACAGGGTAACACCGGGGAGCTGTTTTCT.

This clonotype has more than one count but fewer than ten. This sequence joins TRBV24-1 and TRBJ2-3; D might be TRBD2 (5 bases). The ends were cut back, 11 bases at V and 0 bases at J, with 11 bases in the middle. This CDR3 has 13 residues. Germline V gene lookup returns CDR1 KGHDR and CDR2 SFDVKD. The CDR3 coding sequence is TGTGCCATCAAAGGCGGGAGCACAGATACGCAGTATTTT. This translates into CAIKGGSTDTQYF.

V usage is TRBV5-5 and J usage is TRBJ2-1, with TRBD1 matching 7 bases. In germline, CDR1 is SGHKS, CDR2 YYEKEE (reference sequence). CDR3 length equals 13 residues. J gave up 6 bases and V 6 bases, and 6 bases lay outside the gene matches. As DNA, the CDR3 is TGTGCCAGCAACCGGACAGGCTTCAATGAGCAGTTCTTC. Amino acid sequence: CASNRTGFNEQFF.

This rearrangement joins TRBV27 to TRBJ2-3; the match to TRBD1 covers 8 bases. There are 16 residues in the CDR3. V dropped 5 bases and J dropped 4; count of bases not matched to a gene: 11. Germline V CDR1 and CDR2: MNHEY, SMNVEV (reference sequence). In DNA, the CDR3 is TGTGCCAGCAGTCCCCGGACAGGGAGGTGGTCAGATACGCAGTATTTT. Its translation: CASSPRTGRWSDTQYF.

This clonotype showed up just a few times. This sequence joins TRBV20-1 and TRBJ2-5, with 9 positions matching TRBD2. The CDR3 extends over 17 amino acids. J gave up 1 base and V 6 bases, and 15 bases lay outside the gene matches. CDR1 and CDR2 from the germline V gene are DFQATT and SNEGSKA (reference sequence). CDR3 in amino acids: CSASRYSGGRIQETQYF. DNA of the CDR3: TGCAGTGCGAGCCGGTATAGCGGGGGAAGGATCCAAGAGACCCAGTACTTC.

The rearrangement uses TRBV29-1 and TRBJ1-2, with D unclear. V was pared by 5 bases and J by 6 bases, with 10 bases between. Germline CDR1 reads SQVTM; CDR2 reads ANQGSEA. The CDR3 extends over 11 amino acids. The CDR3 loop is CSVFRGNGYTF. The DNA of the CDR3 is TGCAGCGTTTTTCGGGGTAATGGCTACACCTTC.

This clonotype has at least ten counts. This rearrangement joins TRBV5-4 to TRBJ2-3; D is unclear. V was cut by 2 bases and J by 3 bases, with 7 bases left in between. CDR1 SGHNT and CDR2 YYREEE come from the germline V gene (reference sequence). The CDR3 covers 13 residues. CDR3 nucleotides: TGTGCCAGCAGCTTCATAGGGACAGATACGCAGTATTTT. Amino acids: CASSFIGTDTQYF.

This clonotype was counted a few times. V gene TRBV11-1 combines with J gene TRBJ2-1; 8 nucleotides match TRBD1. The V gene end was trimmed by 2 bases and the J gene end by 9 bases; junction bases not matched to a gene: 9. This CDR3 contains 15 residues. From germline, CDR1 is SGHAT and CDR2 FQDESV (reference sequence). CDR3 in DNA: TGTGCCAGCAGCTTACTTGGCCAGGGGGCAGTTGAGCAGTTCTTC. Its translation: CASSLLGQGAVEQFF.

V and J are TRBV6-1 and TRBJ1-1; 9 bases are a match to TRBD1. The ends lost 10 bases at V and 5 bases at J; junction bases unmatched: 14. Germline V gives CDR1 MNHNS, CDR2 SASEGT. The CDR3 covers 15 residues. DNA for the CDR3: TGTGCCAACAGCCGAAAAACAGGGGGCTTAACTGAAGCTTTCTTT. It yields the protein CANSRKTGGLTEAFF.

The chain recombines TRBV7-6 with TRBJ2-2; D is possibly TRBD2 (6 bases). Per germline, CDR1 SGHVS and CDR2 FNYEAQ. This CDR3 is built from 13 residues. V was trimmed by 6 bases and J by 7 bases, leaving 12 bases between them. CDR3 sequence: CASREGFGGELFF. CDR3 DNA sequence: TGTGCCAGCAGGGAGGGATTTGGCGGGGAGCTGTTTTTT.

The chain joins TRBV29-1 to TRBJ2-7; D perhaps matches TRBD2 (6 bases). Germline V gives CDR1 SQVTM, CDR2 ANQGSEA. The length of the CDR3 is 16 residues. V shed 1 base and J shed 3 bases, with 19 bases lying between them. CDR3 sequence reads: CSVEVGGGPLLYEQYF. The CDR3, as DNA: TGCAGCGTTGAAGTCGGGGGAGGCCCTCTACTCTACGAGCAGTACTTC.

As to this clonotype: This may arise from a read error, as a much more abundant clone is one base away. V and J are TRBV6-1 and TRBJ1-2; TRBD1 matches at 7 bases. This CDR3 is built from 16 residues. Looked up from germline, CDR1 is MNHNS and CDR2 is SASEGT. CDR3 DNA: TGTGCCAACAGTGAAGCGATACTGGGACAGTCGGGTGGCTACACCTTC. Its translation: CANSEAILGQSGGYTF.

The V gene is TRBV11-2, the J gene TRBJ2-1; 8 nucleotides line up with TRBD2. Trimming removed 3 bases from V and 3 bases from J; junction bases left unmatched: 19. Germline V gene sequence: CDR1 SGHAT, CDR2 FQNNGV. The CDR3 has 20 amino acids. The CDR3 is CASSLGLVGVPGPIYNEQFF. The CDR3 nucleotides read TGTGCCAGCAGCTTGGGACTAGTGGGGGTTCCGGGACCTATCTACAATGAGCAGTTCTTC.

This clonotype was picked up many times. The CDR3 protein is CASSLDGVRANYNEQFF. The CDR3 bases are TGTGCCAGCAGCCTCGATGGGGTGCGGGCGAACTACAATGAGCAGTTCTTC. The genes are TRBV7-6 and TRBJ2-1; D is possibly TRBD2 (5 bases). In germline, CDR1 is SGHVS, CDR2 FNYEAQ. The CDR3 extends over 17 amino acids. V lost 5 bases, J lost 3 bases, and 20 bases lay in between.

This clonotype has a handful of counts. J is TRBJ2-7 and V is TRBV7-6, with D unresolved. This CDR3 contains 13 residues. V shed 3 bases and J shed 3 bases, with 9 bases lying between them. The V gene's germline CDR1 is SGHVS and CDR2 FNYEAQ. CDR3: CASSFGSFYEQYV. DNA for the CDR3: TGTGCCAGCAGCTTCGGCAGTTTCTACGAGCAGTACGTC.

CDR3 sequence (DNA): TGTGCCAGCAGGCTAATTAGCGGGGGTACGGAGACCCAGTACTTC. Translating it yields CASRLISGGTETQYF. The chain employs TRBV6-1 and TRBJ2-5, with 9 nucleotides matching TRBD2. The J segment lost 5 bases and the V segment lost 6 bases, leaving 10 bases of the junction unmatched. The CDR3 contains 15 residues. Germline V gives CDR1 MNHNS, CDR2 SASEGT.

This clonotype was seen once. This sequence joins TRBV27 and TRBJ1-2; 7 nucleotides match TRBD1. Germline CDR1 is MNHEY and CDR2 is SMNVEV (reference sequence). This CDR3 has 14 residues. V lost 5 bases and J lost 4; bases outside the gene matches: 7. CDR3 loop: CASSPRQGVYGYTF. The CDR3 DNA reads as TGTGCCAGCAGTCCCCGACAGGGTGTCTATGGCTACACCTTC.

This chain joins TRBV28 and TRBJ2-3, with 11 nucleotides matching TRBD2. The junction had 14 bases not matched to a gene; V was cut back by 3 bases and J by 6 bases. CDR1 and CDR2 from the germline V gene are MDHEN and SYDVKM. The CDR3 covers 18 residues. The CDR3 reads CASSLPSGGPSRSDTQYF. DNA of the CDR3: TGTGCCAGCAGTTTGCCTAGCGGGGGGCCTTCCCGGTCCGATACGCAGTATTTT.

This clonotype was seen more than once but under ten times. This chain links TRBV7-9 with TRBJ1-1, with D possibly matching TRBD1 (6 bases). Germline assignment: CDR1 SEHNR and CDR2 FQNEAQ (reference sequence). The CDR3 totals 12 residues. The V end lost 4 bases, the J end lost 7 bases, and 10 bases lay between the germline ends. DNA for the CDR3: TGTGCCAGCAGCTCGGGGGCCCGTGAAGCTTTCTTT. Translating it yields CASSSGAREAFF.

There are many counts of this clonotype. This chain connects TRBV7-2 to TRBJ2-3; 12 positions agree with TRBD2. This CDR3 spans 17 amino acids. The germline V gene has CDR1 SGHTA and CDR2 FQGNSA. Unmatched junction bases numbered 8, after V lost 5 bases and J lost 2 bases. This CDR3 is CASSARLAGALTDTQYF. In DNA form, the CDR3 reads TGTGCCAGCAGCGCCAGACTAGCGGGGGCCCTCACAGATACGCAGTATTTT.

Points on this clonotype: This may come from a read error, since a much larger clone is one base off. V usage is TRBV12-3 or TRBV12-4 and J usage is TRBJ2-1; 7 bases map to TRBD1. There are 13 residues in the CDR3. The CDR3 nucleotides read TGTGTCAGCAGATCGGGGACAGTCAGTGAGCAGTTCTTC. Translated, it gives CVSRSGTVSEQFF.